The next 8 T cell receptor beta chains were all read from a single sample in a study of CD8 T cells in Susac syndrome. RNA was extracted with the RNeasy kit, and a quantity of roughly 0.45 to 1 ug was reverse transcribed using random hexamers. TCRdb redid the calling of the immunoSEQ multiplex PCR reads with MiXCR, one entry per CDR3 protein. The table records around 120,000 distinct CDR3 sequences, about 94% of them present only once. Sequenced: CD4+ T cells from PBMCs. The origin of the receptors is a human donor with multiple sclerosis.

The gene calls are TRBV18 and TRBJ1-1; D is unclear. The CDR3 consists of 13 residues. V lost 6 bases and J lost 1, with 9 bases in between. The germline V gene encodes CDR1 KGHSH and CDR2 LQKENI. This CDR3 reads CASSVGENTEAFF. In nucleotides, the CDR3 is TGTGCCAGCTCGGTTGGGGAGAACACTGAAGCTTTCTTT. Full variable domain (outside the CDR3, taken from reference TRBV18 and TRBJ1-1): NAGVMQNPRHLVRRRGQEARLRCSPMKGHSHVYWYRQLPEEGLKFMVYLQKENIIDESGMPKERFSAEFPKEGPSILRIQQVVRGDSAAYFCASSVGENTEAFFGQGTRLTVV.

This chain uses TRBV6-1 with TRBJ2-7; possible D gene TRBD2, 7 bases. CDR3 length equals 14 residues. V shed 6 bases and J shed 5 bases, with 17 bases lying between them. Germline V lookup: CDR1 MNHNS, CDR2 SASEGT. CDR3 nucleotides: TGTGCCAGCAGGAACCCCCGGGGGGCAGACGAGCAGTACTTC. Encoded protein: CASRNPRGADEQYF.

DNA for the CDR3: TGTGCCAGCAGTTACGGCCGTGAGCAGTACTTC. Residues: CASSYGREQYF. The rearrangement joins TRBV6-5 to TRBJ2-7; D is uncertain. V was cut by 2 bases and J by 7 bases, with 6 bases left in between. Germline V gene data show CDR1 as MNHEY and CDR2 as SVGAGI. The CDR3 is made up of 11 amino acids.

The CDR3 region is CSGMGQQGGEAFF. The CDR3 DNA is TGCAGCGGGATGGGACAGCAAGGAGGGGAAGCTTTCTTT. The chain has TRBV29-1 and TRBJ1-1; TRBD1 agrees at 7 bases. CDR3 length equals 13 residues. CDR1 SQVTM and CDR2 ANQGSEA come from the germline V gene. V was clipped by 7 bases and J by 8 bases; unmatched bases: 13.

CDR3 in DNA: TGCGCCAGCAGTGAGTCTGGGGGGACTAGCGGCTACGAGCAGTACTTC. This encodes CASSESGGTSGYEQYF. The V and J genes are TRBV10-1 and TRBJ2-7, with TRBD2 identical over 11 bases. The CDR3 contains 16 residues. The V gene end was trimmed by 0 bases and the J gene end by 3 bases; junction bases not matched to a gene: 4. Germline CDR1 reads WNHNN; CDR2 reads SYGVQD (reference sequence).

V and J are TRBV5-4 and TRBJ2-5, with D possibly matching TRBD1 (6 bases). CDR1 is SGHNT, CDR2 YYREEE, per germline (reference sequence). The ends were cut back, 4 bases at V and 3 bases at J, with 13 bases in the middle. The CDR3 has 14 amino acids. CDR3 DNA: TGTGCCAGCAGCCGAGGACAGTTAAAAGAGACCCAGTACTTC. As protein: CASSRGQLKETQYF. The entire variable domain, with the rest obtained from reference TRBV5-4 and TRBJ2-5, is as follows: ETGVTQSPTHLIKTRGQQVTLRCSSQSGHNTVSWYQQALGQGPQFIFQYYREEENGRGNFPPRFSGLQFPNYSSELNVNALELDDSALYLCASSRGQLKETQYFGPGTRLLVL.

This clonotype was counted a single time. The CDR3 is CASSRDPTGDTQYF. CDR3 sequence (DNA): TGCGCCAGCAGCCGGGACCCCACCGGAGATACGCAGTATTTT. The chain recombines TRBV5-1 with TRBJ2-3; D is tentatively TRBD1 or TRBD2 (5 bases each). CDR1 and CDR2 from the germline V gene are SGHRS and YFSETQ. CDR3 length: 14 residues. Trimming left V 4 bases short and J 5 bases short, with 14 bases between. Using reference TRBV5-1 and TRBJ2-3 for the parts outside the CDR3, the full variable domain is KAGVTQTPRYLIKTRGQQVTLSCSPISGHRSVSWYQQTPGQGLQFLFEYFSETQRNKGNFPGRFSGRQFSNSRSEMNVSTLELGDSALYLCASSRDPTGDTQYFGPGTRLTVL.

This sequence joins TRBV30 and TRBJ2-4; D is uncertain. Trimming took 2 bases from V and 0 from J, leaving 14 bases between them. CDR1 GTSNPN and CDR2 SVGIG come from the germline V gene (reference sequence). This CDR3 has 16 residues. This CDR3 is CAWSPTPPLAKNIQYF. The DNA of the CDR3 is TGTGCCTGGAGTCCCACTCCCCCCCTAGCCAAAAACATTCAGTACTTC. The full variable domain, rest sourced from reference TRBV30 and TRBJ2-4, is SQTIHQWPATLVQPVGSPLSLECTVEGTSNPNLYWYRQAAGRGLQLLFYSVGIGQISSEVPQNLSASRPQDRQFILSSKKLLLSDSGFYLCAWSPTPPLAKNIQYFGAGTRLSVL.